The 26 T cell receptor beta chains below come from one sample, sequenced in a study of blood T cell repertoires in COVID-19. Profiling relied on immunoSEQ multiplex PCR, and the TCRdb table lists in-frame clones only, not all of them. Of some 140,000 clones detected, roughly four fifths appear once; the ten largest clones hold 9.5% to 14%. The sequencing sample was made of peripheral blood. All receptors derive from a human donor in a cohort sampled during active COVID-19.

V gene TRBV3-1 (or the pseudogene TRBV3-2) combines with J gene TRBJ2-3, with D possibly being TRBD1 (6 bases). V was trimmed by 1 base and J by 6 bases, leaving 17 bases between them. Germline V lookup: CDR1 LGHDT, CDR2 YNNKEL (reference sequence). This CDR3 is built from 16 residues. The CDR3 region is CASSQVAGASRDTQYF. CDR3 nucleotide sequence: TGTGCCAGCAGCCAAGTAGCAGGGGCCAGCAGGGATACGCAGTATTTT.

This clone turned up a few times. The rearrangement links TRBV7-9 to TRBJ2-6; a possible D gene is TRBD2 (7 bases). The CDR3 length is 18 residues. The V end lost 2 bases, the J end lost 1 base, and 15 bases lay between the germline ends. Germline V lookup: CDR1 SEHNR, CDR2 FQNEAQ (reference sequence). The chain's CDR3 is CASSLRGGSPSGANVLTF. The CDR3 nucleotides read TGTGCCAGCAGCTTAAGGGGGGGAAGCCCGTCTGGGGCCAACGTCCTGACTTTC.

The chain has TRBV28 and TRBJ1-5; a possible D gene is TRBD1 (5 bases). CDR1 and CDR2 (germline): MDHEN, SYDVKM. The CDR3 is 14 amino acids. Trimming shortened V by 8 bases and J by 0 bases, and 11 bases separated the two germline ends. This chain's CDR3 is CASGGVNSNQPQHF. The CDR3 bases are TGTGCCAGCGGGGGGGTGAATAGCAATCAGCCCCAGCATTTT.

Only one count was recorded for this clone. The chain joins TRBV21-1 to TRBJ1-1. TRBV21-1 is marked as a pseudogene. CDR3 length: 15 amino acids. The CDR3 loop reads CASSVLSGRGTEAFF. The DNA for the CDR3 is TGTGCCAGCAGTGTGCTCTCAGGGAGGGGCACTGAAGCTTTCTTT.

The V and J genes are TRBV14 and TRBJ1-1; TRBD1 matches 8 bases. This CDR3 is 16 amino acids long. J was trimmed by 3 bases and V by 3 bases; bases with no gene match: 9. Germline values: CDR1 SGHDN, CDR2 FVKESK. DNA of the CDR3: TGTGCCAGCAGCCAGCTTCAGGGGGCGGGCGACACTGAAGCTTTCTTT. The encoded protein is CASSQLQGAGDTEAFF.

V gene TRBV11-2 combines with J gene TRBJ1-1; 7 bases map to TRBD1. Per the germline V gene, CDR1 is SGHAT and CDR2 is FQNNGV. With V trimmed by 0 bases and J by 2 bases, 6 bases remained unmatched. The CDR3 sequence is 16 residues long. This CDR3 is CASSLDSGQSNTEAFF. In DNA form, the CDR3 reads TGTGCCAGCAGCTTAGATTCGGGACAGTCTAACACTGAAGCTTTCTTT.

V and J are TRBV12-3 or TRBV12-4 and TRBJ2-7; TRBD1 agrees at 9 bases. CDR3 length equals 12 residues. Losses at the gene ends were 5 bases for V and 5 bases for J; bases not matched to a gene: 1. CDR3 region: CASSRTGDEQYF. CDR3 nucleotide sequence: TGTGCCAGCAGTCGGACAGGGGACGAGCAGTACTTC.

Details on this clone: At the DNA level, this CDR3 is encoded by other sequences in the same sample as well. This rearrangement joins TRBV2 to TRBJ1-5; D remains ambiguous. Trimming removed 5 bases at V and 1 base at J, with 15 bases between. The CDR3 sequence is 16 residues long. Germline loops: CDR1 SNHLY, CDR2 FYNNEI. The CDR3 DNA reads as TGTGCCAGCAGTTCCCAAGGCGCCAGGAGCAATCAGCCCCAGCATTTT. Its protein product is CASSSQGARSNQPQHF. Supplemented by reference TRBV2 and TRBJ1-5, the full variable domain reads EPEVTQTPSHQVTQMGQEVILRCVPISNHLYFYWYRQILGQKVEFLVSFYNNEISEKSEIFDDQFSVERPDGSNFTLKIRSTKLEDSAMYFCASSSQGARSNQPQHFGDGTRLSIL.

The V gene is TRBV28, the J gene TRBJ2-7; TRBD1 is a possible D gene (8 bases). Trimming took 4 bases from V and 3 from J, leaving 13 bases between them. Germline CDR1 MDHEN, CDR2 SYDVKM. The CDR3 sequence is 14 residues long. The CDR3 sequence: CASSYRGGIYEQYF. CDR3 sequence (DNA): TGTGCCAGCAGTTACAGGGGGGGAATCTACGAGCAGTACTTC.

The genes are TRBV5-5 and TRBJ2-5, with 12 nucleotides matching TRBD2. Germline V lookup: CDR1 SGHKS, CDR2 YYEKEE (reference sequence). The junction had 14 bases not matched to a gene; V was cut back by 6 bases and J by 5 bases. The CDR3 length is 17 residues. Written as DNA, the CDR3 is TGTGCCAGCACCTCAAGACTAGCGGGGGATCCGGGTGAGACCCAGTACTTC. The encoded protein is CASTSRLAGDPGETQYF.

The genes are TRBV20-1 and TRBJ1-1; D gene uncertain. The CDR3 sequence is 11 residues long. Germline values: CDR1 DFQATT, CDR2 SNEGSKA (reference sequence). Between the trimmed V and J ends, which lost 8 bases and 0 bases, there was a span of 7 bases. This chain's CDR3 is CSLLLNTEAFF. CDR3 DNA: TGCAGTCTTCTCTTGAACACTGAAGCTTTCTTT.

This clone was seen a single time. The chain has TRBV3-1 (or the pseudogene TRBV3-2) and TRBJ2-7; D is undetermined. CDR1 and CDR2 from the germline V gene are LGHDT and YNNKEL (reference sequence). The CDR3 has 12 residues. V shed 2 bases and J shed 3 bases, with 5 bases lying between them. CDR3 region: CASSQSVYEQYF. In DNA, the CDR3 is TGTGCCAGCAGCCAATCTGTCTACGAGCAGTACTTC.

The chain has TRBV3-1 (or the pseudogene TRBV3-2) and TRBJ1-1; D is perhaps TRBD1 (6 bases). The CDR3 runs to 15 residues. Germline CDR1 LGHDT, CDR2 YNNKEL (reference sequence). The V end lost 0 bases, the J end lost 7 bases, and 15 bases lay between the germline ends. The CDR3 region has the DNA TGTGCCAGCAGCCAAGATGGGAAGGGACAATTTGAAGCTTTCTTT. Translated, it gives CASSQDGKGQFEAFF.

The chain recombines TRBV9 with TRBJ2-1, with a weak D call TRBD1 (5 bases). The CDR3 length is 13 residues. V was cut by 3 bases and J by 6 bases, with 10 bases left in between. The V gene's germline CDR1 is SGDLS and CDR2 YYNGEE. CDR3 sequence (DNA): TGTGCCAGCAGCGCTGGGGCCAGCAATGAGCAGTTCTTC. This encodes CASSAGASNEQFF.

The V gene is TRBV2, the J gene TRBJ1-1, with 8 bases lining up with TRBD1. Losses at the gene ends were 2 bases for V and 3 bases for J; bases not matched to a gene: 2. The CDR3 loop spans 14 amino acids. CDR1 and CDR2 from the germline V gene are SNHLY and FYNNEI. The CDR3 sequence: CASSEQGADTEAFF. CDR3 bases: TGTGCCAGCAGTGAACAGGGGGCGGACACTGAAGCTTTCTTT.

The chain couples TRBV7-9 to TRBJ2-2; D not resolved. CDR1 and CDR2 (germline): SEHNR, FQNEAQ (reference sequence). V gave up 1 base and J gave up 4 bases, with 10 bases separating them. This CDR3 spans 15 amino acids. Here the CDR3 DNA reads TGTGCCAGCAGCTTAGGGGCAGGCAGCACCGGGGAGCTGTTTTTT. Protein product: CASSLGAGSTGELFF.

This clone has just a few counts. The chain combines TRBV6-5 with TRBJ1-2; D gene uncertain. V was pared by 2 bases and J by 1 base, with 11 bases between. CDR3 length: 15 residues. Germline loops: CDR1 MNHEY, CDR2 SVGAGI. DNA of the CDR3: TGTGCCAGCAGTTACAGCCTTGCCGTTAACTATGGCTACACCTTC. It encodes CASSYSLAVNYGYTF.

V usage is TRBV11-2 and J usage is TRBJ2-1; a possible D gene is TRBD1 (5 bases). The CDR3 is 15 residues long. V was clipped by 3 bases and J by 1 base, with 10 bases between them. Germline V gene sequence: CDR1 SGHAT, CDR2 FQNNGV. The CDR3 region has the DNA TGTGCCAGCAGCTTTTCAAGGGGTTCCTACAATGAGCAGTTCTTC. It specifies CASSFSRGSYNEQFF.

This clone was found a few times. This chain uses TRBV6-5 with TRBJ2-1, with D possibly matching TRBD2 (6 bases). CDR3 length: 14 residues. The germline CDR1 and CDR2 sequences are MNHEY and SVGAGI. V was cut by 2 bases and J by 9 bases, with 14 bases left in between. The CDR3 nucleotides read TGTGCCAGCAGTTACGGGACTCATGGGGGTGAGCAGTTCTTC. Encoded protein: CASSYGTHGGEQFF.

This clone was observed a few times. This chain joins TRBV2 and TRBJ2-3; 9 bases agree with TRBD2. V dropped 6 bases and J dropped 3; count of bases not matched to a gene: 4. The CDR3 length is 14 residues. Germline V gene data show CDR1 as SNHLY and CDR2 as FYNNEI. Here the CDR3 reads CASRRGGETDTQYF. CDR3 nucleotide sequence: TGTGCCAGCAGGCGGGGGGGTGAAACAGATACGCAGTATTTT.

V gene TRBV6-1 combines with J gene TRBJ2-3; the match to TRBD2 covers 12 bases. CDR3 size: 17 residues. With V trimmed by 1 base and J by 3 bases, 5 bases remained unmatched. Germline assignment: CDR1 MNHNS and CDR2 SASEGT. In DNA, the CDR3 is TGTGCCAGCAGTGAAGGGCTAGCGGGGGGGCCGACAGATACGCAGTATTTT. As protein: CASSEGLAGGPTDTQYF.

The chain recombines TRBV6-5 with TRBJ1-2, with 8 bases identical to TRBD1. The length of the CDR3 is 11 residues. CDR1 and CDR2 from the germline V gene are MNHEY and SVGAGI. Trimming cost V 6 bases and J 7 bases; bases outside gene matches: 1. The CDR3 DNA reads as TGTGCCAGCAGCCAGGGGGCTGGCTACACCTTC. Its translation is CASSQGAGYTF.

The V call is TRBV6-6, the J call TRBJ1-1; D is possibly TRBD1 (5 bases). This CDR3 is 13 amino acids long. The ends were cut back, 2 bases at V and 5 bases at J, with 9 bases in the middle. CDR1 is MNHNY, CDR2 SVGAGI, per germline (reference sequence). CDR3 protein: CASSYGGETEAFF. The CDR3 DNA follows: TGTGCCAGCAGTTACGGAGGGGAGACTGAAGCTTTCTTT.

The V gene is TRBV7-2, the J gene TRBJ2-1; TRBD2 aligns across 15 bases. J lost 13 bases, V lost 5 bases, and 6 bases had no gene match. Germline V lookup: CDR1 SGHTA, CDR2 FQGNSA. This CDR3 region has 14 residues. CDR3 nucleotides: TGTGCCAGCAGCCCCTGGACTAGCGGGGGGGCACAGTTCTTC. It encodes CASSPWTSGGAQFF.

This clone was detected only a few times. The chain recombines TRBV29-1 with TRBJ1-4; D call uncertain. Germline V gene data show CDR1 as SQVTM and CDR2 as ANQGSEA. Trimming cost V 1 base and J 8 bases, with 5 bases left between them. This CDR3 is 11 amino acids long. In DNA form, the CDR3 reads TGCAGCGTTGAAGTCGGGGAAAAACTGTTTTTT. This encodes CSVEVGEKLFF.

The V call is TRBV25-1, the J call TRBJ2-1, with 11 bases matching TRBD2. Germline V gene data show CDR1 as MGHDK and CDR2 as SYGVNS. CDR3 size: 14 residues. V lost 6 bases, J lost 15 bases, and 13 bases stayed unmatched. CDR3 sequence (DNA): TGTGCCAGCAGGCTGACTAGCGGGGCTCCGCGGACGTTCTTC. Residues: CASRLTSGAPRTFF.